The 23 T cell receptor beta chains given below trace back to one sample, sequenced in a study of graft-versus-host responses after intestinal transplantation. Sequencing used immunoSEQ multiplex PCR; TCRdb keeps in-frame clones, though not all of them. The table shows roughly 28,000 clones, with about 85% occurring only once. Sequences were derived from PBMCs, sampled around 480 days after intestinal transplantation. These TCRs come from a human patient who received an intestinal transplant, so some T cells may come from the graft donor.

This clone was recorded once. The rearrangement joins TRBV4-1 to TRBJ2-1; TRBD2 agrees at 7 bases. Germline-derived CDR1 and CDR2 are MGHRA and YSYEKL. Trimming at V came to 1 base and at J to 4 bases, leaving 7 bases not matched to a gene. The length of the CDR3 is 16 residues. CDR3 nucleotides: TGCGCCAGCAGCCAAGGACTAGCAGCTCGGTACAATGAGCAGTTCTTC. Translated: CASSQGLAARYNEQFF.

This clone was picked up a small number of times. The rearrangement links TRBV11-3 to TRBJ2-3, with a tentative D call TRBD2 (5 bases). The CDR3 length is 13 residues. The V gene's germline CDR1 is SGHNT and CDR2 YENEEA. The V end was cut by 3 bases, the J end by 3 bases, with 7 bases between. CDR3 in amino acids: CASSLGGTDTQYF. CDR3 DNA: TGTGCCAGCAGCTTGGGCGGGACAGATACGCAGTATTTT.

The V gene is TRBV13, the J gene TRBJ2-2; tentative D call: TRBD1 (6 bases). Trimming left V 2 bases short and J 6 bases short, with 10 bases between. Germline V CDR1 and CDR2: PRHDT, FYEKMQ (reference sequence). This CDR3 region has 14 residues. Here the CDR3 reads CASSLKAGAGELFF. The CDR3 DNA is TGTGCCAGCAGCTTAAAGGCAGGGGCCGGGGAGCTGTTTTTT.

CDR3 region: CASSRTSGVYEQYF. The CDR3 DNA sequence: TGTGCCAGCAGCCGGACTAGCGGAGTCTACGAGCAGTACTTC. The chain couples TRBV14 to TRBJ2-7, with 10 bases aligning to TRBD2. This CDR3 contains 14 residues. Germline assignment: CDR1 SGHDN and CDR2 FVKESK. Germline trimming cut 4 bases from V and 3 bases from J; bases unmatched to any gene: 3.

J is TRBJ2-7 and V is TRBV6-5; D possibly uses TRBD1 or TRBD2 (5 bases each). The germline gives CDR1 MNHEY, CDR2 SVGAGI. The V and J ends lost 2 bases and 0 bases respectively, with 14 bases between them. CDR3 size: 16 residues. CDR3 in amino acids: CASSYQGNGASYEQYF. Written as DNA, the CDR3 is TGTGCCAGCAGTTACCAAGGGAACGGGGCCTCCTACGAGCAGTACTTC.

The rearrangement uses TRBV18 and TRBJ1-5; 7 positions agree with TRBD1. Germline V gene lookup returns CDR1 KGHSH and CDR2 LQKENI. V dropped 4 bases and J dropped 0; count of bases not matched to a gene: 24. This CDR3 is 22 amino acids long. The CDR3 DNA sequence: TGTGCCAGCTCACTCTCAGCCTCGTTTTCGACAGGGAAAAGGGATAGCAATCAGCCCCAGCATTTT. Protein product: CASSLSASFSTGKRDSNQPQHF.

This chain connects TRBV19 to TRBJ2-3; 7 bases line up with TRBD1. The CDR3 consists of 15 residues. Trimming removed 5 bases from V and 5 bases from J; junction bases left unmatched: 10. Germline V lookup: CDR1 LNHDA, CDR2 SQIVND (reference sequence). The CDR3 here is CASSYLRGGLDTQYF. The CDR3 bases are TGTGCCAGTAGTTATCTTCGAGGGGGCTTAGATACGCAGTATTTT.

The chain recombines TRBV6-4 with TRBJ2-1, with 12 bases lining up with TRBD2. Germline V lookup: CDR1 MRHNA, CDR2 SNTAGT. This CDR3 is 15 amino acids long. Unmatched junction bases numbered 5, after V lost 5 bases and J lost 6 bases. DNA for the CDR3: TGTGCCAGCAGTATTGGACTAGCGGGAATCAATGAGCAGTTCTTC. This codes for CASSIGLAGINEQFF.

This clone is labeled as medium-sized. The genes are TRBV11-1 and TRBJ1-2; weak D call: TRBD1 (5 bases). The germline gives CDR1 SGHAT, CDR2 FQDESV (reference sequence). The V end was cut by 5 bases, the J end by 4 bases, with 14 bases between. The CDR3 is 14 residues long. The DNA of the CDR3 is TGTGCCAGCAGCCCCTATCAGGGACTCTATGGCTACACCTTC. Protein sequence: CASSPYQGLYGYTF.

This clone was detected only once. This chain joins TRBV5-4 and TRBJ1-1; D is perhaps TRBD1 (6 bases). Germline CDR1 and CDR2: SGHNT and YYREEE (reference sequence). The CDR3 sequence is 14 residues long. Trimming shortened V by 0 bases and J by 10 bases, and 16 bases separated the two germline ends. The DNA for the CDR3 is TGTGCCAGCAGCTTGGATGCAGGGGACGTGGGAGCTTTCTTT. Protein sequence: CASSLDAGDVGAFF. Based on the CDR3 plus reference TRBV5-4 and TRBJ1-1, the full variable domain is ETGVTQSPTHLIKTRGQQVTLRCSSQSGHNTVSWYQQALGQGPQFIFQYYREEENGRGNFPPRFSGLQFPNYSSELNVNALELDDSALYLCASSLDAGDVGAFFGQGTRLTVV.

The genes are TRBV20-1 and TRBJ2-7, with D possibly TRBD1 on 5 matching bases. The CDR3 loop spans 8 amino acids. Germline V CDR1 and CDR2: DFQATT, SNEGSKA (reference sequence). CDR3 protein: CTRDEQYF. As DNA, the CDR3 is TGCACCAGGGACGAGCAGTACTTC.

The rearrangement links TRBV7-9 to TRBJ2-5, with 13 bases lining up with TRBD2. Germline assignment: CDR1 SEHNR and CDR2 FQNEAQ (reference sequence). The CDR3 spans 14 residues. The V segment lost 11 bases and the J segment 4 bases; nucleotides outside the gene matches: 7. DNA for the CDR3: TGTGCCGGAACCGGACTAGCGGGAGTAGAGACCCAGTACTTC. Residues: CAGTGLAGVETQYF. Combining the CDR3 with reference TRBV7-9 and TRBJ2-5 gives the whole variable domain DTGVSQNPRHKITKRGQNVTFRCDPISEHNRLYWYRQTLGQGPEFLTYFQNEAQLEKSRLLSDRFSAERPKGSFSTLEIQRTEQGDSAMYLCAGTGLAGVETQYFGPGTRLLVL.

The gene calls are TRBV5-1 and TRBJ2-3; D may be TRBD2 (6 bases). The CDR3 totals 12 residues. CDR1 is SGHRS and CDR2 is YFSETQ in the germline V gene. V was cut by 10 bases and J by 4 bases, with 13 bases left in between. CDR3 region: CASSTSSDTQYF. In DNA, the CDR3 is TGCGCCTCCTCGACTAGTTCAGATACGCAGTATTTT.

This rearrangement joins TRBV4-1 to TRBJ2-1; 8 nucleotides agree with TRBD2. This CDR3 has 16 residues. V shed 4 bases, J shed 8 bases, and the junction held 13 bases outside the gene matches. Germline V gene data show CDR1 as MGHRA and CDR2 as YSYEKL. The CDR3 DNA sequence: TGCGCCAGCAGCCGCTTTGACCAGCGGGAGCTCGATGAGCAGTTCTTC. It codes for CASSRFDQRELDEQFF.

The chain is built from TRBV29-1 and TRBJ2-3, with no clear D. Germline lookup yields CDR1 SQVTM and CDR2 ANQGSEA. The CDR3 is made up of 12 amino acids. Between the trimmed V and J ends, which lost 2 bases and 3 bases, there was a span of 6 bases. The CDR3 sequence is CSVEPATDTQYF. In DNA form, the CDR3 reads TGCAGCGTTGAACCGGCGACAGATACGCAGTATTTT.

CDR3: CASSQELEGAFQETQYF. For the CDR3, the DNA is TGCGCCAGCAGCCAAGAACTAGAGGGGGCGTTTCAAGAGACCCAGTACTTC. The J gene is TRBJ2-5, the V gene TRBV4-3; 7 bases match TRBD1. This CDR3 is built from 17 residues. J was trimmed by 2 bases and V by 0 bases; bases with no gene match: 9. CDR1 is LGHNA, CDR2 YSLEER, per germline.

The chain combines TRBV28 with TRBJ2-4; D uncertain. Germline V CDR1 and CDR2: MDHEN, SYDVKM. Between the trimmed V and J ends, which lost 5 bases and 0 bases, there was a span of 11 bases. The CDR3 runs to 15 residues. The CDR3 spells CASSLPGLAKNIQYF. CDR3 coding DNA: TGTGCCAGCAGTCTTCCCGGATTAGCCAAAAACATTCAGTACTTC.

The chain carries TRBV28 and TRBJ1-1, with TRBD1 matching 7 bases. The CDR3 sequence is 14 residues long. CDR1 is MDHEN and CDR2 is SYDVKM in the germline V gene. The J segment lost 10 bases and the V segment lost 10 bases, leaving 18 bases of the junction unmatched. The DNA for the CDR3 is TGTGCCATCACTACCCCGGGGGGAGGGGGCGGAGCTTTCTTT. It translates to CAITTPGGGGGAFF. Filled out from reference TRBV28 and TRBJ1-1, the complete variable domain reads DVKVTQSSRYLVKRTGEKVFLECVQDMDHENMFWYRQDPGLGLRLIYFSYDVKMKEKGDIPEGYSVSREKKERFSLILESASTNQTSMYLCAITTPGGGGGAFFGQGTRLTVV.

The chain recombines TRBV14 with TRBJ1-1; TRBD1 aligns across 7 bases. Germline loops: CDR1 SGHDN, CDR2 FVKESK. The CDR3 runs 14 residues. V dropped 4 bases and J dropped 8; count of bases not matched to a gene: 10. The CDR3 region is CASSPHRGVGEAFF. The CDR3 coding sequence is TGTGCCAGCAGCCCCCACAGGGGAGTTGGGGAAGCTTTCTTT.

Regarding this clone: Sequence at one end of the junction differs from germline and may be a read error. J is TRBJ2-7 and V is TRBV15; D is perhaps TRBD1 (5 bases). This CDR3 is 13 amino acids long. CDR1 is LNHNV, CDR2 YYDKDF, per germline (reference sequence). The CDR3: CAASGQVGYEQYF. The CDR3 region has the DNA TGTGCCGCCAGTGGACAAGTAGGCTACGAGCAGTACTTC.

This clone came up a few times. The chain couples TRBV7-9 to TRBJ1-5, with D uncertain. Germline V gene lookup returns CDR1 SEHNR and CDR2 FQNEAQ (reference sequence). V shed 0 bases and J shed 4 bases, with 7 bases lying between them. The CDR3 runs 14 residues. In nucleotides, the CDR3 is TGTGCCAGCAGCTTAGCGGCAGGAAATCAGCCCCAGCATTTT. This translates into CASSLAAGNQPQHF.

The CDR3 nucleotides are TGTGCCAGTTTACTAGCGGGAGGTCATGAGCAGTTCTTC. The encoded protein is CASLLAGGHEQFF. The J gene is TRBJ2-1, the V gene TRBV6-5; 12 positions match TRBD2. Losses at the gene ends were 9 bases for V and 8 bases for J; bases not matched to a gene: 5. Germline V gene sequence: CDR1 MNHEY, CDR2 SVGAGI. The CDR3 length is 13 residues.

V and J are TRBV9 and TRBJ1-2, with 7 positions matching TRBD1. V dropped 0 bases and J dropped 6; count of bases not matched to a gene: 8. The germline CDR1 and CDR2 sequences are SGDLS and YYNGEE. The CDR3 has 15 residues. The CDR3 here is CASSVAEGALHGYTF. The CDR3 nucleotides read TGTGCCAGCAGCGTAGCGGAGGGGGCTCTCCATGGCTACACCTTC. The variable domain in full, completed from reference TRBV9 and TRBJ1-2, reads DSGVTQTPKHLITATGQRVTLRCSPRSGDLSVYWYQQSLDQGLQFLIQYYNGEERAKGNILERFSAQQFPDLHSELNLSSLELGDSALYFCASSVAEGALHGYTFGSGTRLTVV.